Listed below are T cell receptor beta chains from one sample, sequenced in a study of a mutant IDH1 vaccine in newly diagnosed glioma. Their antigens are not known. TCRdb keeps only in-frame clones here, not all; method: immunoSEQ multiplex PCR. The data hold 60,000 or so clones, with roughly 84% observed a single time. Sequenced here: PBMCs, sampled from a glioma patient whose treatment included an IDH1 peptide vaccine. The receptors were gathered from a man aged 25-40 years with glioma. Each CDR3 is given with its conserved first and last residue. Each record gives: V gene, J gene, D gene, clone size, CDR3 protein, CDR3 DNA. A D gene is named only where the DNA matches it firmly. The size of a clone is reported for some rows only, either as once, few or many, or as a class for expanded clones.

v_gene: TRBV27
j_gene: TRBJ2-7
d_gene: NA
abundance: NA
CDR3aa: CASSLTHIYEQYF
CDR3nt: TGTGCCAGCAGTTTAACACACATCTACGAGCAGTACTTC

v_gene: TRBV6-5
j_gene: TRBJ2-7
d_gene: NA
abundance: NA
CDR3aa: CASSYSMSLEQYF
CDR3nt: TGTGCCAGCAGTTACTCGATGAGTCTCGAGCAGTACTTC

v_gene: TRBV27
j_gene: TRBJ1-1
d_gene: NA
abundance: NA
CDR3aa: CASTLRGGNTEAFF
CDR3nt: TGTGCCAGTACCCTTCGGGGGGGGAACACTGAAGCTTTCTTT

v_gene: TRBV19
j_gene: TRBJ1-6
d_gene: TRBD1
abundance: once
CDR3aa: CASSSDRAGSPLHF
CDR3nt: TGTGCCAGTAGTTCCGACAGGGCAGGGTCACCCCTCCACTTT

v_gene: TRBV11-2
j_gene: TRBJ1-4
d_gene: NA
abundance: NA
CDR3aa: CASSLGTRTTNEKLFF
CDR3nt: TGTGCCAGCAGCTTAGGGACAAGGACGACTAATGAAAAACTGTTTTTT

v_gene: TRBV9
j_gene: TRBJ2-5
d_gene: NA
abundance: NA
CDR3aa: CASSDTGGQETQYF
CDR3nt: TGTGCCAGCAGCGATACTGGCGGCCAAGAGACCCAGTACTTC

v_gene: TRBV9
j_gene: TRBJ2-1
d_gene: NA
abundance: NA
CDR3aa: CASSYDSGPYNEQFF
CDR3nt: TGTGCCAGCAGCTATGACAGTGGACCCTACAATGAGCAGTTCTTC

v_gene: TRBV6-5
j_gene: TRBJ1-1
d_gene: TRBD1
abundance: few
CDR3aa: CASSPPGQASVAFF
CDR3nt: TGTGCCAGCAGCCCTCCCGGACAGGCTTCCGTGGCTTTCTTT

v_gene: TRBV18
j_gene: TRBJ1-1
d_gene: NA
abundance: NA
CDR3aa: CASSPLVGTSDFGEAFF
CDR3nt: TGTGCCAGCTCACCCTTAGTCGGGACTTCCGATTTCGGTGAAGCTTTCTTT

v_gene: TRBV5-4
j_gene: TRBJ2-3
d_gene: NA
abundance: NA
CDR3aa: CASRGLTDTQYF
CDR3nt: TGTGCCAGTCGGGGCCTCACAGATACGCAGTATTTT

v_gene: TRBV4-1
j_gene: TRBJ1-5
d_gene: NA
abundance: few
CDR3aa: CASSQQPGDLGQPQHF
CDR3nt: TGCGCCAGCAGCCAACAGCCCGGGGACTTGGGGCAGCCCCAGCATTTT

v_gene: TRBV6-4
j_gene: TRBJ2-1
d_gene: TRBD1
abundance: few
CDR3aa: CASSGTGGYNEQFF
CDR3nt: TGTGCCAGCAGTGGGACAGGGGGCTACAATGAGCAGTTCTTC

v_gene: TRBV19
j_gene: TRBJ2-7
d_gene: TRBD1
abundance: NA
CDR3aa: CASSIGRLSGTGGYEQYF
CDR3nt: TGTGCCAGTAGTATAGGCAGATTATCCGGGACAGGGGGCTACGAGCAGTACTTC

v_gene: TRBV6-5
j_gene: TRBJ2-6
d_gene: NA
abundance: NA
CDR3aa: CASRPQVSGANVLTF
CDR3nt: TGTGCCAGCAGACCACAAGTCTCTGGGGCCAACGTCCTGACTTTC

v_gene: TRBV19
j_gene: TRBJ1-4
d_gene: NA
abundance: NA
CDR3aa: CATPEEGLEKLFF
CDR3nt: TGTGCCACCCCCGAGGAAGGACTGGAAAAACTGTTTTTT

v_gene: TRBV11-2
j_gene: TRBJ2-1
d_gene: NA
abundance: NA
CDR3aa: CASSLYVAGAGRREQFF
CDR3nt: TGTGCCAGCAGCTTATACGTGGCAGGGGCGGGCCGCCGGGAGCAGTTCTTC

v_gene: TRBV19
j_gene: TRBJ2-7
d_gene: NA
abundance: NA
CDR3aa: CASSAGGPYEQYF
CDR3nt: TGTGCCAGTAGTGCCGGGGGGCCCTACGAGCAGTACTTC

v_gene: TRBV11-2
j_gene: TRBJ1-1
d_gene: NA
abundance: NA
CDR3aa: CASRLQGGKHTEAFF
CDR3nt: TGTGCCAGCAGACTTCAGGGTGGCAAGCACACTGAAGCTTTCTTT

v_gene: TRBV5-1
j_gene: TRBJ2-2
d_gene: NA
abundance: NA
CDR3aa: CASSLVQGGNTGELFF
CDR3nt: TGCGCCAGCAGCTTGGTCCAGGGAGGCAACACCGGGGAGCTGTTTTTT

v_gene: TRBV11-3
j_gene: TRBJ2-1
d_gene: NA
abundance: NA
CDR3aa: CASSSHEGGLNYNEQFF
CDR3nt: TGTGCCAGCAGCTCCCACGAGGGGGGGCTGAATTACAATGAGCAGTTCTTC

v_gene: TRBV28
j_gene: TRBJ2-5
d_gene: NA
abundance: NA
CDR3aa: CASSLGLGRREQYF
CDR3nt: TGTGCCAGCAGTTTAGGGTTAGGACGTCGAGAGCAGTACTTC

v_gene: TRBV2
j_gene: TRBJ2-3
d_gene: NA
abundance: NA
CDR3aa: CASNRGAGDTQYF
CDR3nt: TGTGCCAGCAATAGAGGCGCCGGAGATACGCAGTATTTT

v_gene: TRBV18
j_gene: TRBJ1-5
d_gene: NA
abundance: few
CDR3aa: CASSPADGQPQHF
CDR3nt: TGTGCCAGCTCACCAGCGGATGGTCAGCCCCAGCATTTT

v_gene: TRBV29-1
j_gene: TRBJ2-1
d_gene: TRBD2
abundance: NA
CDR3aa: CSVPRGSGGALGNEQFF
CDR3nt: TGCAGCGTTCCAAGGGGTTCGGGGGGGGCCCTGGGCAATGAGCAGTTCTTC

v_gene: TRBV7-2
j_gene: TRBJ1-5
d_gene: TRBD1
abundance: NA
CDR3aa: CASSLGGQGVNNQPQHF
CDR3nt: TGTGCCAGCAGCTTAGGGGGACAGGGGGTTAACAATCAGCCCCAGCATTTT

v_gene: TRBV19
j_gene: TRBJ2-3
d_gene: TRBD2
abundance: once
CDR3aa: CASSRTSGGAIDTQYF
CDR3nt: TGTGCCAGTAGTAGGACTAGCGGGGGGGCCATAGATACGCAGTATTTT

v_gene: TRBV4-1
j_gene: TRBJ1-3
d_gene: NA
abundance: NA
CDR3aa: CASSQDPTGGRLSGNTIYF
CDR3nt: TGCGCCAGCAGCCAAGATCCTACGGGGGGAAGGTTATCTGGAAACACCATATATTTT

v_gene: TRBV10-1
j_gene: TRBJ2-1
d_gene: NA
abundance: NA
CDR3aa: CASSDGGHGFSYNEQFF
CDR3nt: TGCGCCAGCAGTGATGGCGGCCATGGATTCTCCTACAATGAGCAGTTCTTC

v_gene: TRBV10-2
j_gene: TRBJ2-7
d_gene: NA
abundance: NA
CDR3aa: CASSYSTGGLALYEQYF
CDR3nt: TGCGCCAGCAGTTACTCTACGGGGGGCCTCGCCCTCTACGAGCAGTACTTC